This entry lists 30 T cell receptor beta chains sequenced from one sample in a study of shared clonotypes between healthy human individuals (dated by TCRdb to 2020 to 2021). Library construction relied on the immunoSEQ multiplex PCR assay. In its TCRdb copy, this immuneACCESS table keeps in-frame sequences only and misses some clones. Where compared with another copy, unresolved V genes explain less than half of these, and the others have no known cause. For this sample the table gives around 690,000 clones, of which less than 95% were detected only once. The ten largest clonotypes hold 34% of the sample. Sequenced material: memory CD8+ T cells from PBMCs. This specimen's cell subset or site label, interpreted: CD45RO+ cells pooled with CCR7-negative TemRA cells. The receptors here all came from a man between 18 and 35 years old in good health. Some clones in this sample may be carry-over from other donors' samples.

The chain couples TRBV2 to TRBJ1-1, with 7 bases that match TRBD1. V shed 4 bases, J shed 8 bases, and the junction held 7 bases outside the gene matches. Germline V lookup: CDR1 SNHLY, CDR2 FYNNEI. This CDR3 region has 13 residues. The CDR3 spells CASSVFDREEAFF. In DNA form, the CDR3 reads TGTGCCAGCAGTGTTTTTGACAGGGAGGAAGCTTTCTTT.

V usage is TRBV4-1 and J usage is TRBJ2-1; weak D call: TRBD1 (6 bases). CDR3 length: 18 amino acids. Trimming pared 1 base from V and 4 bases from J, leaving 20 bases between. Germline assignment: CDR1 MGHRA and CDR2 YSYEKL. CDR3 residues: CASSQGASGARAYNEQFF. As DNA, the CDR3 is TGCGCCAGCAGCCAAGGGGCATCAGGGGCCCGAGCATACAATGAGCAGTTCTTC.

This rearrangement joins TRBV5-1 to TRBJ2-3, with 13 bases aligning to TRBD2. The V segment lost 4 bases and the J segment 2 bases; nucleotides outside the gene matches: 7. CDR3 length: 17 amino acids. The V gene's germline CDR1 is SGHRS and CDR2 YFSETQ. In DNA, the CDR3 is TGCGCCAGCAGCCCCCGACTAGCGGGAGGACACACAGATACGCAGTATTTT. Its translation is CASSPRLAGGHTDTQYF.

The CDR3 region is CASSLGGNLYNEQFF. The CDR3 nucleotides are TGTGCCAGCAGTTTAGGTGGGAACCTCTACAATGAGCAGTTCTTC. The chain employs TRBV27 and TRBJ2-1; D uncertain. V dropped 2 bases and J dropped 3 bases, with 11 bases sitting between them. The CDR3 is 15 amino acids. Germline V gene lookup returns CDR1 MNHEY and CDR2 SMNVEV (reference sequence).

In nucleotides, the CDR3 is TGTGCCACCAGTAAGGCCTTAGCGGGAGGCACTGAAGCTTTCTTT. This gives the protein CATSKALAGGTEAFF. The chain is built from TRBV15 and TRBJ1-1; D gene ambiguous. In germline, CDR1 is LNHNV, CDR2 YYDKDF (reference sequence). V lost 6 bases and J lost 4, with 18 bases in between. The CDR3 spans 15 residues.

This sequence joins TRBV7-9 and TRBJ2-5, with D possibly being TRBD1 (6 bases). The CDR3 covers 16 residues. Per the germline V gene, CDR1 is SEHNR and CDR2 is FQNEAQ (reference sequence). V gave up 2 bases and J gave up 0 bases, with 13 bases separating them. Written as DNA, the CDR3 is TGTGCCAGCAGCTTAACGACAGGCGAGTACCAAGAGACCCAGTACTTC. Its protein is CASSLTTGEYQETQYF.

The chain has TRBV28 and TRBJ1-5; 11 bases are a match to TRBD1. J gave up 3 bases and V 6 bases, and 4 bases lay outside the gene matches. The germline V gene has CDR1 MDHEN and CDR2 SYDVKM. The CDR3 is 15 residues long. The CDR3 DNA is TGTGCCAGCAGAGGGACAGGGGGGTTCAATCAGCCCCAGCATTTT. Its protein product is CASRGTGGFNQPQHF.

This sequence joins TRBV5-6 and TRBJ1-1; D ambiguous. V dropped 1 base and J dropped 4 bases, with 8 bases sitting between them. The length of the CDR3 is 13 residues. The germline V gene encodes CDR1 SGHDT and CDR2 YYEEEE. This CDR3 is CASSLIGSTEAFF. CDR3 nucleotide sequence: TGTGCCAGCAGCTTGATCGGCAGCACTGAAGCTTTCTTT.

The chain combines TRBV7-9 with TRBJ1-4; D is unclear. Germline CDR1 is SEHNR and CDR2 is FQNEAQ (reference sequence). The V gene lost 1 base and the J gene lost 8 bases, with 11 bases spanning the gap. This CDR3 comprises 14 residues. The CDR3 nucleotides are TGTGCCAGCAGCTTAGATGGGCAGATAGAAAAACTGTTTTTT. It encodes CASSLDGQIEKLFF.

The V call is TRBV27, the J call TRBJ1-2, with D perhaps TRBD1 (5 bases). Deletions cut 10 bases from V and 0 bases from J, with 21 bases between. The V gene's germline CDR1 is MNHEY and CDR2 SMNVEV (reference sequence). CDR3 length: 16 amino acids. The CDR3 DNA follows: TGTGCCACCGGGGAACAGAACAGGATTACTAACTATGGCTACACCTTC. It specifies CATGEQNRITNYGYTF.

CDR3 loop: CASSQVFSGPYGYTF. CDR3 nucleotide sequence: TGCGCCAGCAGCCAAGTTTTTTCGGGGCCCTATGGCTACACCTTC. This chain connects TRBV4-1 to TRBJ1-2, with D possibly TRBD1 on 5 matching bases. CDR3 length: 15 amino acids. V was shortened by 1 base and J by 4 bases, with 13 bases between the two germline ends. Looked up from germline, CDR1 is MGHRA and CDR2 is YSYEKL.

J is TRBJ1-1 and V is TRBV5-4; TRBD1 matches 11 bases. Per the germline V gene, CDR1 is SGHNT and CDR2 is YYREEE (reference sequence). This CDR3 has 13 residues. The V gene end was trimmed by 3 bases and the J gene end by 8 bases; junction bases not matched to a gene: 3. The CDR3: CASSWDRGREAFF. In DNA, the CDR3 is TGTGCCAGCAGCTGGGACAGGGGGAGAGAAGCTTTCTTT.

V and J are TRBV28 and TRBJ1-5, with 9 bases that match TRBD1. Germline-derived CDR1 and CDR2 are MDHEN and SYDVKM. The V segment lost 5 bases and the J segment 6 bases; nucleotides outside the gene matches: 8. The CDR3 is 15 residues long. The CDR3 region has the DNA TGTGCCAGCAGTAGGGACAGGGTTATTCGTCAGCCCCAGCATTTT. It translates to CASSRDRVIRQPQHF.

This chain uses TRBV7-8 with TRBJ1-2, with TRBD1 matching over 12 bases. The V gene end was trimmed by 5 bases and the J gene end by 4 bases; junction bases not matched to a gene: 11. The CDR3 is made up of 17 amino acids. CDR1 and CDR2 (germline): SGHVS, FQNEAQ. The CDR3 loop reads CASSLRDRGHWIYGYTF. The CDR3 DNA sequence: TGTGCCAGCAGCCTGAGGGACAGGGGGCACTGGATCTATGGCTACACCTTC.

The gene calls are TRBV28 and TRBJ2-7, with no clear D. V dropped 7 bases and J dropped 1 base, with 14 bases sitting between them. The CDR3 spans 14 residues. The germline CDR1 and CDR2 sequences are MDHEN and SYDVKM. CDR3 in DNA: TGTGCCAGCATCCCTGTCGGATTATCCTACGAGCAGTACTTC. Its translation: CASIPVGLSYEQYF.

CDR3 in DNA: TGTGCCAGCAGGCTGGACAGACTAGGCACAGATACGCAGTATTTT. As protein: CASRLDRLGTDTQYF. The chain combines TRBV2 with TRBJ2-3, with D perhaps TRBD1 or TRBD2 (6 bases each). This CDR3 region has 15 residues. The germline V gene has CDR1 SNHLY and CDR2 FYNNEI. Between the trimmed V and J ends, which lost 6 bases and 1 base, there was a span of 14 bases.

V and J are TRBV19 and TRBJ2-7; 7 positions match TRBD2. Unmatched junction bases numbered 6, after V lost 1 base and J lost 3 bases. CDR3 length equals 15 residues. Germline CDR1 LNHDA, CDR2 SQIVND (reference sequence). The CDR3 here is CASSIGSGTIYEQYF. The DNA of the CDR3 is TGTGCCAGTAGTATAGGGAGCGGGACTATCTACGAGCAGTACTTC.

The V and J genes are TRBV7-9 and TRBJ2-5; no firm D call. The J call may be faulty, since TRBJ2-7 better matches the DNA end. Germline CDR1 is SEHNR and CDR2 is FQNEAQ (reference sequence). The CDR3 sequence is 11 residues long. Here the CDR3 reads CASSSTREQYF. The CDR3 nucleotides are TGTGCCAGCAGCTCCACGCGCGAGCAGTACTTC.

V usage is TRBV4-1 and J usage is TRBJ2-7; perhaps D is TRBD1 or TRBD2 (6 bases each). Germline CDR1 MGHRA, CDR2 YSYEKL. V was shortened by 5 bases and J by 4 bases, with 24 bases between the two germline ends. The CDR3 totals 17 residues. DNA for the CDR3: TGCGCCAGCAGCACCCATCCGCTGGGGGGCGCGCGGTACGAGCAGTACTTC. Translating gives CASSTHPLGGARYEQYF.

The J gene is TRBJ2-2, the V gene TRBV2, with 11 bases that match TRBD2. CDR3 length: 17 amino acids. V lost 6 bases to trimming and J lost 7 bases; unmatched junction nucleotides: 13. Germline V gene lookup returns CDR1 SNHLY and CDR2 FYNNEI. CDR3 nucleotides: TGTGCCAGCAGCCTCGGGGTAGCGGGAGGGGATGGCGGGGAGCTGTTTTTT. This translates into CASSLGVAGGDGGELFF.

The chain couples TRBV6-6 to TRBJ1-1; no clear D gene. The V gene lost 0 bases and the J gene lost 7 bases, with 9 bases spanning the gap. The germline V gene has CDR1 MNHNY and CDR2 SVGAGI (reference sequence). The CDR3 is 13 amino acids. In DNA form, the CDR3 reads TGTGCCAGCAGTTACTCGAGGGCGGATGAAGCTTTCTTT. It encodes CASSYSRADEAFF.

This chain connects TRBV28 to TRBJ1-4; unclear D gene. Deletions cut 4 bases from V and 7 bases from J, with 10 bases between. Germline lookup yields CDR1 MDHEN and CDR2 SYDVKM. The CDR3 consists of 13 residues. The DNA of the CDR3 is TGTGCCAGCAGTTCCGGGATTCGTGAAAAACTGTTTTTT. The encoded protein is CASSSGIREKLFF.

V is TRBV9 and J is TRBJ2-1, with TRBD1 matching over 9 bases. V lost 3 bases and J lost 2; bases outside the gene matches: 3. This CDR3 spans 15 amino acids. The germline gives CDR1 SGDLS, CDR2 YYNGEE. The CDR3 loop reads CASSADRGAYNEQFF. CDR3 bases: TGTGCCAGCAGCGCAGACAGGGGGGCCTACAATGAGCAGTTCTTC.

This clone was seen ten or more times. This sequence joins TRBV11-1 and TRBJ1-1, with 8 bases fitting TRBD1. J was trimmed by 4 bases and V by 5 bases; bases with no gene match: 12. The CDR3 sequence is 16 residues long. Looked up from germline, CDR1 is SGHAT and CDR2 is FQDESV (reference sequence). The CDR3 nucleotides are TGTGCCAGCAGCCCAGGATGGACCGGACAGGGCACTGAAGCTTTCTTT. It translates to CASSPGWTGQGTEAFF.

On this clone itself: This sample includes further DNA sequences coding for the same CDR3. The chain combines TRBV2 with TRBJ2-1; D may be TRBD2 (5 bases). The CDR3 spans 11 residues. V gave up 3 bases and J gave up 10 bases, with 7 bases separating them. Germline CDR1 reads SNHLY; CDR2 reads FYNNEI. The CDR3, as DNA: TGTGCCAGCAGTGACCGGGGAGAGCAGTTCTTC. Protein: CASSDRGEQFF. The full variable domain, its missing parts supplied by reference TRBV2 and TRBJ2-1, is EPEVTQTPSHQVTQMGQEVILRCVPISNHLYFYWYRQILGQKVEFLVSFYNNEISEKSEIFDDQFSVERPDGSNFTLKIRSTKLEDSAMYFCASSDRGEQFFGPGTRLTVL.

This clone was observed once. The chain has TRBV27 and TRBJ2-7; tentatively, D is TRBD2 (6 bases). Trimming took off 6 bases at V and 9 bases at J, with 15 bases between the two ends. The CDR3 is made up of 12 amino acids. Looked up from germline, CDR1 is MNHEY and CDR2 is SMNVEV (reference sequence). The CDR3 nucleotides read TGTGCCAGCAGCTATCCTGGGGGGTGGCAGTACTTC. It yields the protein CASSYPGGWQYF.

This clone was recorded once. Other DNA sequences in the sample encode the same CDR3. The chain has TRBV5-4 and TRBJ2-7; the D is unclear. V lost 2 bases and J lost 0, with 6 bases in between. The germline V gene encodes CDR1 SGHNT and CDR2 YYREEE (reference sequence). This CDR3 comprises 13 residues. The CDR3 region is CASSFRDSYEQYF. DNA for the CDR3: TGTGCCAGCAGCTTCCGAGACTCCTACGAGCAGTACTTC.

This clone was seen a single time. The genes are TRBV19 and TRBJ1-5, with D possibly being TRBD1 (5 bases). The CDR3 is made up of 10 amino acids. Germline V CDR1 and CDR2: LNHDA, SQIVND (reference sequence). V gave up 7 bases and J gave up 7 bases, with 5 bases separating them. The CDR3 spells CASNRQPQHF. The DNA of the CDR3 is TGTGCCAGTAACAGGCAGCCCCAGCATTTT.

This chain joins TRBV29-1 and TRBJ2-7; 7 bases align to TRBD2. The germline CDR1 and CDR2 sequences are SQVTM and ANQGSEA. This CDR3 has 15 amino acids. V gave up 6 bases and J gave up 0 bases; unmatched junction bases: 11. The chain's CDR3 is CSVLGSRESSYEQYF. The CDR3 DNA reads as TGCAGCGTCCTGGGGTCGCGGGAGAGCTCCTACGAGCAGTACTTC.

The chain uses TRBV28 and TRBJ2-5, with TRBD2 identical over 11 bases. The V segment lost 3 bases and the J segment 6 bases; nucleotides outside the gene matches: 6. The V gene's germline CDR1 is MDHEN and CDR2 SYDVKM. There are 15 residues in the CDR3. Here the CDR3 reads CASSLGLAVGKTQYF. In DNA, the CDR3 is TGTGCCAGCAGTTTGGGACTAGCGGTGGGTAAGACCCAGTACTTC.